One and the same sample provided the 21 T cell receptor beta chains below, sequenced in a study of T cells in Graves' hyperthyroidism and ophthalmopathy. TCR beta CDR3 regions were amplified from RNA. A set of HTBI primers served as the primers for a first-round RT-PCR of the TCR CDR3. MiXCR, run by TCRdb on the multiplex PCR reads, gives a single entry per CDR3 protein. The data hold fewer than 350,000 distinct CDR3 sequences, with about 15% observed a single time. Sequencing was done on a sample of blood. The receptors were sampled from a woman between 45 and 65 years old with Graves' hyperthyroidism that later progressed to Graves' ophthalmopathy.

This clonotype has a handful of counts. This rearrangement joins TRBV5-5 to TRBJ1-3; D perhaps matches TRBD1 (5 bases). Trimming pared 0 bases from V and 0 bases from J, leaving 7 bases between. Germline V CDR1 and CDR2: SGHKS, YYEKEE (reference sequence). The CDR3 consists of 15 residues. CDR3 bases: TGTGCCAGCAGCTTGGGGGGCTTCTCTGGAAACACCATATATTTT. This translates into CASSLGGFSGNTIYF.

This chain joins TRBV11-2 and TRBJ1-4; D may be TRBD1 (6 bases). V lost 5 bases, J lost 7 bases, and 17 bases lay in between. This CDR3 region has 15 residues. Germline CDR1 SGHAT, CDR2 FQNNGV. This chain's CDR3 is CASSPLVGAVEKLFF. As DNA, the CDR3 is TGTGCCAGCAGCCCCCTCGTGGGGGCAGTTGAAAAACTGTTTTTT.

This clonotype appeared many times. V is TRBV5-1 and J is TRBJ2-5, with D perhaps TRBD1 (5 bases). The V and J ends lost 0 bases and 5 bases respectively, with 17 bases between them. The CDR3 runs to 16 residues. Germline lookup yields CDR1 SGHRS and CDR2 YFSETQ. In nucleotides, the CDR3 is TGCGCCAGCAGCTTGGGGGGCTTCTCCTGGCGGGAGACCCAGTACTTC. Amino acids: CASSLGGFSWRETQYF.

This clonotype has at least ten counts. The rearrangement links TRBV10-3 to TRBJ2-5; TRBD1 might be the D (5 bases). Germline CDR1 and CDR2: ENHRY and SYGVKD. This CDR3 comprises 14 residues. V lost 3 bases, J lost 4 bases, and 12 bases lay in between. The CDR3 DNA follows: TGTGCCATCAGTGAAGATCCAAGGGGAGAGACCCAGTACTTC. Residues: CAISEDPRGETQYF.

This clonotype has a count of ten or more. As DNA, the CDR3 is TGCAGCGTAGCCGACACAGGGGGGGCGAACACCGGGGAGCTGTTTTTT. This translates into CSVADTGGANTGELFF. The chain carries TRBV29-1 and TRBJ2-2; tentatively, D is TRBD1 (8 bases). Trimming cost V 6 bases and J 0 bases, with 17 bases left between them. CDR3 length: 16 residues. Germline V gene lookup returns CDR1 SQVTM and CDR2 ANQGSEA.

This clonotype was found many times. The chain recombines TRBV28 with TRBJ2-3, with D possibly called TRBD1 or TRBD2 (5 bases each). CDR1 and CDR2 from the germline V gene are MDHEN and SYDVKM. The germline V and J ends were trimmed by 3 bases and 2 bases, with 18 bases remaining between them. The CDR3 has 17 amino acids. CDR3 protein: CASSLMRGSRATDTQYF. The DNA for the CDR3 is TGTGCCAGCAGTTTGATGAGGGGCTCTAGGGCCACAGATACGCAGTATTTT. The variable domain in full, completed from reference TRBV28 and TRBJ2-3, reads DVKVTQSSRYLVKRTGEKVFLECVQDMDHENMFWYRQDPGLGLRLIYFSYDVKMKEKGDIPEGYSVSREKKERFSLILESASTNQTSMYLCASSLMRGSRATDTQYFGPGTRLTVL.

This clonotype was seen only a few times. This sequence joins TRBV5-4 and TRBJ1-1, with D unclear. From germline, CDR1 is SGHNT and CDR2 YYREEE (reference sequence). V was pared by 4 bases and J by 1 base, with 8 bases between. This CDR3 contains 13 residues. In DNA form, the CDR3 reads TGTGCCAGCAGCAGTACAGCGAACACTGAAGCTTTCTTT. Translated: CASSSTANTEAFF.

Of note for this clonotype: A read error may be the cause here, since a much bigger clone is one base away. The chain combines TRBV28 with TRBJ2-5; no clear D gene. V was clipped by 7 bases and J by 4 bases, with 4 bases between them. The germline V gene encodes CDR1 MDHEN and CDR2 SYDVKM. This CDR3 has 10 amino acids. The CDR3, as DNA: TGTGCCAGCACCCGAGAGACCCAGTACTTC. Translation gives CASTRETQYF.

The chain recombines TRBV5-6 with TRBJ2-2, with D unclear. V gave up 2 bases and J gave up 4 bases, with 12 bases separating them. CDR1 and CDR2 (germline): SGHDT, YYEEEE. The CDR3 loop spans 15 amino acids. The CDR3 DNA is TGTGCCAGCAGCTTCTCGCCAAGTGGCACCGGGGAGCTGTTTTTT. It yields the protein CASSFSPSGTGELFF.

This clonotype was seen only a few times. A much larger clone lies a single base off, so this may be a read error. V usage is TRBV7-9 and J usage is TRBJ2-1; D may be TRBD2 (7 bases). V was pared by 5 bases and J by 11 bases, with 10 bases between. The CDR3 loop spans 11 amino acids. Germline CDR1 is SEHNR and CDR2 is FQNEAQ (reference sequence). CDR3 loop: CASSHGGQQFF. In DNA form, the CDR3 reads TGTGCCAGCAGCCACGGGGGGCAGCAGTTCTTC.

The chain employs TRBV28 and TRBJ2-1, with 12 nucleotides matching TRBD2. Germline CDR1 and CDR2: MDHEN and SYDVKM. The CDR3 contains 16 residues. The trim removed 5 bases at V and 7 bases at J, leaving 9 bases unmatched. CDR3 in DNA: TGTGCCAGCAGTCCTCCCTCCGGGACTAGCGGGAATGAGCAGTTCTTC. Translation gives CASSPPSGTSGNEQFF.

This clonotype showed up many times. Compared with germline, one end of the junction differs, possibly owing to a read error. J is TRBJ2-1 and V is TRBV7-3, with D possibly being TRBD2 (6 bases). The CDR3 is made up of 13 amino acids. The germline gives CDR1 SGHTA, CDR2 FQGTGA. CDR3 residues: CASSVGGYSEQFF. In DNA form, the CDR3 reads TGTGCCAGCAGCGTTGGAGGGTACAGTGAGCAGTTCTTC.

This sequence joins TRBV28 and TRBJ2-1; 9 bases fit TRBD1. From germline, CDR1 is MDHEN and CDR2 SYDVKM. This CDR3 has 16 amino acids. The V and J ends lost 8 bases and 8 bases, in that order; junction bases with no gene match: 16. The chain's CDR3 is CASSPLRQGGFDEQFF. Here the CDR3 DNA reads TGTGCCAGCTCACCCCTACGACAGGGGGGGTTCGATGAGCAGTTCTTC. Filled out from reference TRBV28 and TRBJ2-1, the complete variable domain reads DVKVTQSSRYLVKRTGEKVFLECVQDMDHENMFWYRQDPGLGLRLIYFSYDVKMKEKGDIPEGYSVSREKKERFSLILESASTNQTSMYLCASSPLRQGGFDEQFFGPGTRLTVL.

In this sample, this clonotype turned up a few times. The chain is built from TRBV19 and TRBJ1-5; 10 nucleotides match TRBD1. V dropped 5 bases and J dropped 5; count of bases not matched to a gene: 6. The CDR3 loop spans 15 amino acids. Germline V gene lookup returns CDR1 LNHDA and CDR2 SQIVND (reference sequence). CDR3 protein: CASSETGTGDQPQHF. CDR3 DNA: TGTGCCAGTAGTGAGACGGGGACAGGGGATCAGCCCCAGCATTTT.

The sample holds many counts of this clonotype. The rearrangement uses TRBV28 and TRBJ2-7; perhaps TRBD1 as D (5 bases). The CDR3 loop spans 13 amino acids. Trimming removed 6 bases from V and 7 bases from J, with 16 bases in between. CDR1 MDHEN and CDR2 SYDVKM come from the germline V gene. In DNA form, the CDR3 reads TGTGCCAGCAGGGCCGCAGGGTGGAGTGAGCAGTACTTC. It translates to CASRAAGWSEQYF.

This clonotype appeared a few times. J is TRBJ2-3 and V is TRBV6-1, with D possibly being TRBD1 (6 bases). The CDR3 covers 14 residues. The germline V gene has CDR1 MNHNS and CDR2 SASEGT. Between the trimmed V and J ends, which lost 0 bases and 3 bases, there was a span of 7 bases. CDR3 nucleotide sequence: TGTGCCAGCAGTGAAGCCAGGGGAACAGATACGCAGTATTTT. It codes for CASSEARGTDTQYF.

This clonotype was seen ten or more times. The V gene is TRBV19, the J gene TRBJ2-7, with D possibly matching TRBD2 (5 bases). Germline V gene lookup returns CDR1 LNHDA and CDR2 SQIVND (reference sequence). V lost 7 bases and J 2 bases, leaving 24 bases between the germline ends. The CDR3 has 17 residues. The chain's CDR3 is CASTGVGVHQGTYEQYF. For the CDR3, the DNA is TGTGCCAGTACCGGGGTGGGAGTACACCAAGGTACCTACGAGCAGTACTTC.

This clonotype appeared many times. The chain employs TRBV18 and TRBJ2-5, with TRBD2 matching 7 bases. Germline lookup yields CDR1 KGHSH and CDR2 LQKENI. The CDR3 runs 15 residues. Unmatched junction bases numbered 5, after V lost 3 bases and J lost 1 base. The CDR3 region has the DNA TGTGCCAGCTCACCGCCCGGGACTACCCAAGAGACCCAGTACTTC. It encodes CASSPPGTTQETQYF.

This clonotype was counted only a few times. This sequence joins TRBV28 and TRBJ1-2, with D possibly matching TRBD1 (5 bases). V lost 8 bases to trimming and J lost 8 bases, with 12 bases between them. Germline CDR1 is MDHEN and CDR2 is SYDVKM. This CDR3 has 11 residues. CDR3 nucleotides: TGTGCCAGCGCAGGGAGTACGGGCTACACCTTC. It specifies CASAGSTGYTF.

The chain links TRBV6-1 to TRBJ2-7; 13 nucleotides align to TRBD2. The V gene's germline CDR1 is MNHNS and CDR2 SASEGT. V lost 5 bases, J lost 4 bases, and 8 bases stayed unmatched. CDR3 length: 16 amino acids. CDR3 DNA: TGTGCCAGCAGTCCTATGGGACTAGCGGGATCGTACGAGCAGTACTTC. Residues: CASSPMGLAGSYEQYF.

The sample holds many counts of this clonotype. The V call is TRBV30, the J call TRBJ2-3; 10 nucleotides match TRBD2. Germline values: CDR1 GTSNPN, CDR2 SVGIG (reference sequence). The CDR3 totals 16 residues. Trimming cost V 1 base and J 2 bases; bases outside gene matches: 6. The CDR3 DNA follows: TGTGCCTGGAGTGGGCTAGCGGGAGAGGCCACAGATACGCAGTATTTT. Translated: CAWSGLAGEATDTQYF.